This T cell receptor beta chain was identified in a study of T cell changes during pregnancy in multiple sclerosis. The length of the CDR3 is 16 residues. The V gene lost 0 bases and the J gene lost 1 base, with 12 bases spanning the gap. The germline V gene has CDR1 SGHTA and CDR2 FQGNSA. TCRdb keeps only in-frame clones here, not all; method: immunoSEQ multiplex PCR. The data show 45,000 to 60,000 clones, about 92% seen once. The sequences come from peripheral blood, collected in the second trimester of pregnancy. This receptor was identified in a female donor with multiple sclerosis, enrolled in a pregnancy study. This chain uses TRBV7-2 with TRBJ1-2; D unresolved. The CDR3 is CASSLAGGGINYGYTF. CDR3 bases: TGTGCCAGCAGCTTAGCGGGCGGCGGGATTAACTATGGCTACACCTTC.